The 23 T cell receptor beta chains in this list originate from one sample, sequenced in a study of blood T cell repertoires in COVID-19. TCRdb's table, derived via immunoSEQ multiplex PCR, lists solely in-frame clones and lacks some. Of around 63,000 clones in the sample, approximately 87% were seen once. Material for sequencing was peripheral blood. The source of these receptors is a man between 60 and 75 years old with acute or convalescent COVID-19.

The chain employs TRBV5-4 and TRBJ2-3; 14 bases line up with TRBD2. CDR1 SGHNT and CDR2 YYREEE come from the germline V gene (reference sequence). Trimming removed 4 bases from V and 4 bases from J; junction bases left unmatched: 5. The CDR3 has 16 residues. The CDR3 nucleotides read TGTGCCAGCAGCCGGGGACTAGCGGGGGAAGCAGATACGCAGTATTTT. Translation gives CASSRGLAGEADTQYF.

This clone occurred once. This chain links TRBV3-1 (or the pseudogene TRBV3-2) with TRBJ1-5, with D hard to call. CDR3 length: 14 residues. CDR1 is LGHDT, CDR2 YNNKEL, per germline (reference sequence). With 4 bases removed from V and 0 bases from J, the gap between germline ends came to 7 bases. The CDR3 loop is CASSPQVSNQPQHF. The CDR3 bases are TGTGCCAGCAGCCCTCAGGTTAGCAATCAGCCCCAGCATTTT.

The chain carries TRBV3-1 (or the pseudogene TRBV3-2) and TRBJ2-3, with 7 bases that match TRBD1. Trimming cost V 4 bases and J 0 bases; bases outside gene matches: 7. In germline, CDR1 is LGHDT, CDR2 YNNKEL (reference sequence). The CDR3 is 16 amino acids. CDR3 bases: TGTGCCAGCAGCCCCTACAGGGGAACAAGCACAGATACGCAGTATTTT. Translating gives CASSPYRGTSTDTQYF.

The rearrangement links TRBV29-1 to TRBJ1-1; unclear D gene. The V gene lost 4 bases and the J gene lost 2 bases, with 11 bases spanning the gap. CDR1 and CDR2 (germline): SQVTM, ANQGSEA. The CDR3 runs to 13 residues. The CDR3 coding sequence is TGCAGCGTTGCAACAGCAGCTAACACTGAAGCTTTCTTT. Protein sequence: CSVATAANTEAFF.

The rearrangement uses TRBV19 and TRBJ2-5; D uncertain. Trimming took off 4 bases at V and 5 bases at J, with 5 bases between the two ends. Germline CDR1 and CDR2: LNHDA and SQIVND (reference sequence). CDR3 length equals 11 residues. The CDR3, as DNA: TGTGCCAGTAGTACCTCCGAGACCCAGTACTTC. Protein sequence: CASSTSETQYF.

The chain joins TRBV13 to TRBJ2-7; 10 positions match TRBD2. This CDR3 comprises 16 residues. V was pared by 6 bases and J by 3 bases, with 11 bases of the junction left unmatched. The germline V gene encodes CDR1 PRHDT and CDR2 FYEKMQ (reference sequence). This chain's CDR3 is CASSSAQRGGLYEQYF. CDR3 nucleotide sequence: TGTGCCAGCAGTTCTGCCCAGCGGGGGGGTCTCTACGAGCAGTACTTC.

The rearrangement uses TRBV19 and TRBJ1-1, with D maybe TRBD1 (6 bases). This CDR3 spans 15 amino acids. V shed 4 bases and J shed 4 bases, with 16 bases lying between them. Germline V gene sequence: CDR1 LNHDA, CDR2 SQIVND (reference sequence). The CDR3 DNA reads TGTGCCAGTAGTAATAGGAATGCAGGGGCCACTGAAGCTTTCTTT. Protein product: CASSNRNAGATEAFF. Complete variable domain (other parts from reference TRBV19 and TRBJ1-1): DGGITQSPKYLFRKEGQNVTLSCEQNLNHDAMYWYRQDPGQGLRLIYYSQIVNDFQKGDIAEGYSVSREKKESFPLTVTSAQKNPTAFYLCASSNRNAGATEAFFGQGTRLTVV.

This chain connects TRBV12-3 or TRBV12-4 to TRBJ2-7; TRBD2 matches at 7 bases. This CDR3 is built from 12 residues. V shed 4 bases and J 6 bases; nucleotides not matched to a gene: 3. The chain's CDR3 is CASSWGGFEQYF. CDR3 in DNA: TGTGCCAGCAGTTGGGGGGGGTTCGAGCAGTACTTC.

The chain is built from TRBV11-3 and TRBJ2-1; D gene unclear. The V gene's germline CDR1 is SGHNT and CDR2 YENEEA. The CDR3 sequence is 16 residues long. Trimming left V 6 bases short and J 0 bases short, with 15 bases between. The CDR3, as DNA: TGTGCCAGCAGGACGTGGAGCTCAAGCTCCTACAATGAGCAGTTCTTC. Its translation is CASRTWSSSSYNEQFF.

This rearrangement joins TRBV15 to TRBJ1-1; D is possibly TRBD1 (6 bases). Germline loops: CDR1 LNHNV, CDR2 YYDKDF (reference sequence). Trimming left V 2 bases short and J 2 bases short, with 12 bases between. The CDR3 is made up of 15 amino acids. The CDR3 region has the DNA TGTGCCACCAGCAGACCAGGGGAGTCTAACACTGAAGCTTTCTTT. Residues: CATSRPGESNTEAFF.

The J gene is TRBJ2-3, the V gene TRBV11-3, with D maybe TRBD1 (6 bases). The germline V and J ends were trimmed by 8 bases and 6 bases, with 15 bases remaining between them. The CDR3 spans 13 residues. Germline V CDR1 and CDR2: SGHNT, YENEEA. The CDR3 sequence: CASGLRGHDTQYF. CDR3 sequence (DNA): TGTGCCAGCGGTCTCAGGGGCCACGATACGCAGTATTTT.

The rearrangement links TRBV6-2 or TRBV6-3 to TRBJ1-1; tentatively, D is TRBD1 (6 bases). V lost 6 bases and J 4 bases, leaving 15 bases between the germline ends. CDR1 MNHEY and CDR2 SVGEGT come from the germline V gene. This CDR3 is built from 14 residues. CDR3 in DNA: TGTGCCAGCAGCCCAGCAGGGGACGGCACTGAAGCTTTCTTT. Its protein product is CASSPAGDGTEAFF.

The count of this clone is one. This chain connects TRBV30 to TRBJ1-2; TRBD1 matches at 9 bases. The V gene end was trimmed by 4 bases and the J gene end by 4 bases; junction bases not matched to a gene: 4. Per the germline V gene, CDR1 is GTSNPN and CDR2 is SVGIG (reference sequence). The CDR3 sequence is 13 residues long. The CDR3 sequence is CAWTTGGGYGYTF. The CDR3 nucleotides read TGTGCCTGGACGACAGGGGGTGGCTATGGCTACACCTTC.

This chain connects TRBV5-6 to TRBJ1-5, with unresolved D. Germline loops: CDR1 SGHDT, CDR2 YYEEEE. Deletions cut 1 base from V and 2 bases from J, with 7 bases between. This CDR3 comprises 14 residues. CDR3 loop: CASSLLRGNQPQHF. The CDR3 nucleotides are TGTGCCAGCAGCTTGTTGCGTGGCAATCAGCCCCAGCATTTT.

The rearrangement uses TRBV3-1 (or the pseudogene TRBV3-2) and TRBJ1-1; D ambiguous. Trimming left V 1 base short and J 12 bases short, with 18 bases between. The CDR3 has 14 residues. Germline assignment: CDR1 LGHDT and CDR2 YNNKEL (reference sequence). As DNA, the CDR3 is TGTGCCAGCAGCCAAGTCAGTTCTCGAGGGCCAACTTTCTTT. As protein: CASSQVSSRGPTFF.

The chain employs TRBV11-2 and TRBJ2-1, with 11 bases fitting TRBD2. Trimming removed 3 bases from V and 2 bases from J; junction bases left unmatched: 3. Germline loops: CDR1 SGHAT, CDR2 FQNNGV. This CDR3 has 16 residues. CDR3 sequence reads: CASSFLAGGPYNEQFF. CDR3 coding DNA: TGTGCCAGCAGCTTTTTAGCGGGGGGGCCCTACAATGAGCAGTTCTTC.

Points on this clone: A read error may produce the germline difference seen at one junction end. The V and J genes are TRBV7-8 and TRBJ2-4; 8 positions match TRBD2. This CDR3 has 12 amino acids. Looked up from germline, CDR1 is SGHVS and CDR2 is FQNEAQ. CDR3 protein: CASSQGGGLVDF. The CDR3 DNA reads TGTGCCAGCAGCCAAGGGGGGGGACTAGTGGACTTC.

The chain recombines TRBV18 with TRBJ1-5; D is perhaps TRBD1 (6 bases). Per germline, CDR1 KGHSH and CDR2 LQKENI. Trimming cost V 3 bases and J 0 bases, with 9 bases left between them. CDR3 length equals 15 residues. The CDR3 bases are TGTGCCAGCTCACCCGGGACACATAGCAATCAGCCCCAGCATTTT. The encoded protein is CASSPGTHSNQPQHF.

This clone was counted between two and nine times. V usage is TRBV7-3 and J usage is TRBJ2-1; a weak D match, TRBD2 (6 bases). CDR1 SGHTA and CDR2 FQGTGA come from the germline V gene. Trimming took off 5 bases at V and 7 bases at J, with 9 bases between the two ends. This CDR3 spans 12 amino acids. The CDR3 loop reads CASSGGNNEQFF. The CDR3 coding sequence is TGTGCCAGCAGCGGGGGGAATAATGAGCAGTTCTTC. Combining the CDR3 with reference TRBV7-3 and TRBJ2-1 gives the whole variable domain GAGVSQTPSNKVTEKGKYVELRCDPISGHTALYWYRQSLGQGPEFLIYFQGTGAADDSGLPNDRFFAVRPEGSVSTLKIQRTERGDSAVYLCASSGGNNEQFFGPGTRLTVL.

The chain joins TRBV7-9 to TRBJ2-5; 8 nucleotides align to TRBD2. The germline V gene has CDR1 SEHNR and CDR2 FQNEAQ (reference sequence). J gave up 1 base and V 4 bases, and 11 bases lay outside the gene matches. CDR3 length: 17 amino acids. As DNA, the CDR3 is TGTGCCAGCAGCTACCAGACGACAGCGGGGGCCCAAGAGACCCAGTACTTC. Encoded protein: CASSYQTTAGAQETQYF.

V usage is TRBV4-1 and J usage is TRBJ2-3, with TRBD1 identical over 10 bases. The CDR3 length is 17 residues. Germline V gene sequence: CDR1 MGHRA, CDR2 YSYEKL. J lost 3 bases, V lost 3 bases, and 9 bases had no gene match. CDR3 in amino acids: CASSQVRQGAKTDTQYF. CDR3 in DNA: TGCGCCAGCAGCCAGGTCCGACAGGGGGCGAAGACAGATACGCAGTATTTT.

V and J are TRBV24-1 and TRBJ2-2; 8 bases fit TRBD1. From germline, CDR1 is KGHDR and CDR2 SFDVKD. The J segment lost 0 bases and the V segment lost 5 bases, leaving 7 bases of the junction unmatched. The CDR3 is 17 residues long. The CDR3 region has the DNA TGTGCCACCAGTGCAATCGGACAGGGTCCGAACACCGGGGAGCTGTTTTTT. Amino acid sequence: CATSAIGQGPNTGELFF.

V and J are TRBV10-3 and TRBJ2-1; 9 bases fit TRBD1. This CDR3 comprises 16 residues. CDR1 is ENHRY, CDR2 SYGVKD, per germline. V shed 6 bases and J 0 bases; nucleotides not matched to a gene: 6. CDR3 sequence (DNA): TGTGCCATCAGCGGAACAGGGGGCACCTCCTACAATGAGCAGTTCTTC. Translating it yields CAISGTGGTSYNEQFF.